The next 32 T cell receptor beta chains were all read from a single sample in a study of blood T cell repertoires in COVID-19. The protocol was immunoSEQ multiplex PCR, while the TCRdb copy is restricted to in-frame clones and leaves out a portion. The sample includes roughly 40,000 clones, 81% of them seen just once. The sequenced material came from peripheral blood. The receptor set was obtained from an elderly man with active or convalescent COVID-19.

This clone came up once. This sequence joins TRBV11-3 and TRBJ2-3, with D perhaps TRBD1 (6 bases). Germline V gene sequence: CDR1 SGHNT, CDR2 YENEEA. Between the trimmed V and J ends, which lost 2 bases and 6 bases, there was a span of 15 bases. The CDR3 covers 15 residues. The CDR3 region has the DNA TGTGCCAGCAGCTTATTAGGGGGAGCGGAGGATACGCAGTATTTT. The encoded protein is CASSLLGGAEDTQYF. Together with reference TRBV11-3 and TRBJ2-3, the CDR3 gives the full variable domain: EAGVVQSPRYKIIEKKQPVAFWCNPISGHNTLYWYLQNLGQGPELLIRYENEEAVDDSQLPKDRFSAERLKGVDSTLKIQPAELGDSAVYLCASSLLGGAEDTQYFGPGTRLTVL.

The V and J genes are TRBV6-2 or TRBV6-3 and TRBJ2-1, with D perhaps TRBD1 (6 bases). Germline lookup yields CDR1 MNHEY and CDR2 SVGEGT. The CDR3 runs 15 residues. V dropped 3 bases and J dropped 8 bases, with 17 bases sitting between them. The CDR3 reads CASSYVTSGVDEQFF. In nucleotides, the CDR3 is TGTGCCAGCAGTTATGTAACTTCAGGGGTCGATGAGCAGTTCTTC.

The J gene is TRBJ2-7, the V gene TRBV2; D is perhaps TRBD1 (6 bases). This CDR3 is 14 amino acids long. Trimming took 6 bases from V and 6 from J, leaving 18 bases between them. The germline V gene encodes CDR1 SNHLY and CDR2 FYNNEI. The CDR3 is CASSDRRTSGEQYF. The CDR3 nucleotides are TGTGCCAGCAGCGACAGGAGGACCTCCGGCGAGCAGTACTTC. Filled out from reference TRBV2 and TRBJ2-7, the complete variable domain reads EPEVTQTPSHQVTQMGQEVILRCVPISNHLYFYWYRQILGQKVEFLVSFYNNEISEKSEIFDDQFSVERPDGSNFTLKIRSTKLEDSAMYFCASSDRRTSGEQYFGPGTRLTVT.

The chain is built from TRBV28 and TRBJ1-5, with TRBD1 identical over 9 bases. Per germline, CDR1 MDHEN and CDR2 SYDVKM. Trimming took 4 bases from V and 7 from J; bases not matched to a gene: 11. This CDR3 contains 16 residues. The CDR3 protein is CASSSLLDRGKQPQHF. The CDR3 DNA reads TGTGCCAGCAGTTCGCTTCTGGACAGGGGAAAGCAGCCCCAGCATTTT.

This clone was seen once. The chain is built from TRBV5-6 and TRBJ2-3, with D hard to call. V was cut by 1 base and J by 1 base, with 7 bases left in between. CDR1 and CDR2 from the germline V gene are SGHDT and YYEEEE. This CDR3 is 14 amino acids long. CDR3 nucleotides: TGTGCCAGCAGCTTGCCATTAGGCACAGATACGCAGTATTTT. Translated, it gives CASSLPLGTDTQYF. The whole variable domain, remainder taken from reference TRBV5-6 and TRBJ2-3, is DAGVTQSPTHLIKTRGQQVTLRCSPKSGHDTVSWYQQALGQGPQFIFQYYEEEERQRGNFPDRFSGHQFPNYSSELNVNALLLGDSALYLCASSLPLGTDTQYFGPGTRLTVL.

In this sample, this clone turned up a few times. The CDR3 DNA sequence: TGTGCCAGCGGCGGGACTTCTCAAGAGACCCAGTACTTC. Encoded protein: CASGGTSQETQYF. V and J are TRBV12-3 or TRBV12-4 and TRBJ2-5; D may be TRBD2 (6 bases). V was shortened by 8 bases and J by 2 bases, with 12 bases between the two germline ends. This CDR3 has 13 amino acids.

CDR3 nucleotide sequence: TGCGCCAGCAGCTCTCAGGGGCAATTATTAAATCCAGAGACCCAGTACTTC. Its protein is CASSSQGQLLNPETQYF. This chain connects TRBV5-1 to TRBJ2-5; possibly TRBD1 for D (6 bases). Germline V lookup: CDR1 SGHRS, CDR2 YFSETQ. The V gene lost 3 bases and the J gene lost 4 bases, with 22 bases spanning the gap. This CDR3 has 17 amino acids.

This rearrangement joins TRBV7-3 to TRBJ2-6; a possible D gene is TRBD1 (8 bases). Trimming stripped 1 base from V and 0 bases from J, with 13 bases between. Germline-derived CDR1 and CDR2 are SGHTA and FQGTGA. The length of the CDR3 is 18 residues. CDR3 region: CASSLRQGTNSGANVLTF. CDR3 nucleotide sequence: TGTGCCAGCAGCTTAAGACAGGGGACTAACTCTGGGGCCAACGTCCTGACTTTC. The entire variable domain, with the rest obtained from reference TRBV7-3 and TRBJ2-6, is as follows: GAGVSQTPSNKVTEKGKYVELRCDPISGHTALYWYRQSLGQGPEFLIYFQGTGAADDSGLPNDRFFAVRPEGSVSTLKIQRTERGDSAVYLCASSLRQGTNSGANVLTFGAGSRLTVL.

In DNA form, the CDR3 reads TGTGCCAGCTCACGCGACAGGGGTGACACCGGGGAGCTGTTTTTT. It translates to CASSRDRGDTGELFF. The chain recombines TRBV18 with TRBJ2-2; 8 bases align to TRBD1. The junction had 4 bases not matched to a gene; V was cut back by 4 bases and J by 3 bases. The CDR3 runs 15 residues. CDR1 KGHSH and CDR2 LQKENI come from the germline V gene. The full variable domain, rest sourced from reference TRBV18 and TRBJ2-2, is NAGVMQNPRHLVRRRGQEARLRCSPMKGHSHVYWYRQLPEEGLKFMVYLQKENIIDESGMPKERFSAEFPKEGPSILRIQQVVRGDSAAYFCASSRDRGDTGELFFGEGSRLTVL.

The chain recombines TRBV2 with TRBJ2-5; D is unclear. This CDR3 spans 13 amino acids. CDR1 is SNHLY, CDR2 FYNNEI, per germline. V lost 5 bases and J lost 2, with 9 bases in between. This CDR3 reads CASSFNSQETQYF. The CDR3 nucleotides read TGTGCCAGCAGTTTTAACAGTCAAGAGACCCAGTACTTC.

This clone was seen a few times. This chain links TRBV2 with TRBJ1-1; D is undetermined. Germline values: CDR1 SNHLY, CDR2 FYNNEI. The CDR3 loop spans 13 amino acids. The ends were cut back, 7 bases at V and 1 base at J, with 10 bases in the middle. CDR3 region: CASKFGENTEAFF. The CDR3 coding sequence is TGTGCCAGCAAATTCGGGGAGAACACTGAAGCTTTCTTT.

The rearrangement joins TRBV6-5 to TRBJ2-7; a possible D gene is TRBD1 (6 bases). CDR1 is MNHEY and CDR2 is SVGAGI in the germline V gene. The CDR3 runs 15 residues. Trimming pared 4 bases from V and 1 base from J, leaving 14 bases between. In nucleotides, the CDR3 is TGTGCCAGCAGTTCGACAGGTTCTCAATCCTACGAGCAGTACTTC. It yields the protein CASSSTGSQSYEQYF.

Comments on this clone: One junction end does not reproduce the germline sequence, and a read error may be involved. Distinct nucleotide sequences in the sample also encode this CDR3. This chain connects TRBV4-3 to TRBJ2-1, with TRBD1 matching over 9 bases. The CDR3 sequence is 15 residues long. Germline V gene sequence: CDR1 LGHNA, CDR2 YSLEER. The DNA of the CDR3 is TGCGCCAGTAGCCAAAGGACAGGGGCAGGGTATGAGCAGTTCTTC. This codes for CASSQRTGAGYEQFF.

This chain links TRBV7-2 with TRBJ2-7; TRBD1 matches 8 bases. This CDR3 contains 16 residues. CDR1 and CDR2 (germline): SGHTA, FQGNSA. Germline trimming cut 1 base from V and 4 bases from J; bases unmatched to any gene: 9. CDR3 sequence (DNA): TGTGCCAGCAGCTTAGGAAGGCAGGGGGCTATGTACGAGCAGTACTTC. This translates into CASSLGRQGAMYEQYF.

The CDR3 sequence is CASSWSSGRETQYF. Written as DNA, the CDR3 is TGTGCCAGCAGCTGGTCCAGCGGGCGGGAGACCCAGTACTTC. J is TRBJ2-5 and V is TRBV7-8; D perhaps matches TRBD2 (6 bases). The germline CDR1 and CDR2 sequences are SGHVS and FQNEAQ. V was trimmed by 4 bases and J by 5 bases, leaving 14 bases between them. The CDR3 length is 14 residues.

The V and J genes are TRBV4-1 and TRBJ2-7; no reliable D call. Per the germline V gene, CDR1 is MGHRA and CDR2 is YSYEKL. The V gene lost 5 bases and the J gene lost 2 bases, with 10 bases spanning the gap. There are 13 residues in the CDR3. The CDR3 bases are TGCGCCAGCAGCGTAGCCGGCCCCTACGAGCAGTACTTC. This gives the protein CASSVAGPYEQYF.

V usage is TRBV6-6 and J usage is TRBJ2-5; TRBD1 is a possible D gene (6 bases). CDR3 size: 12 residues. V was trimmed by 5 bases and J by 3 bases, leaving 7 bases between them. Germline V CDR1 and CDR2: MNHNY, SVGAGI (reference sequence). CDR3 region: CASSDRKETQYF. DNA of the CDR3: TGTGCCAGCAGTGACAGGAAAGAGACCCAGTACTTC.

This chain links TRBV19 with TRBJ1-2; 9 nucleotides line up with TRBD1. Losses at the gene ends were 7 bases for V and 8 bases for J; bases not matched to a gene: 8. This CDR3 is 13 amino acids long. Germline V lookup: CDR1 LNHDA, CDR2 SQIVND (reference sequence). The CDR3 region is CASTPQGARGYTF. In nucleotides, the CDR3 is TGTGCCAGTACCCCACAGGGGGCGCGGGGCTACACCTTC.

This clone was observed a few times. The CDR3 sequence: CASSRAAGVGNEQFF. The CDR3 DNA reads as TGTGCCAGCAGCCGGGCGGCGGGAGTGGGAAATGAGCAGTTCTTC. The rearrangement uses TRBV3-1 (or the pseudogene TRBV3-2) and TRBJ2-1, with 7 bases aligning to TRBD2. Germline trimming cut 4 bases from V and 7 bases from J; bases unmatched to any gene: 10. This CDR3 has 15 residues. Germline V gene data show CDR1 as LGHDT and CDR2 as YNNKEL (reference sequence).

The chain couples TRBV7-8 to TRBJ2-3; no reliable D call. This CDR3 is built from 13 residues. Germline V gives CDR1 SGHVS, CDR2 FQNEAQ. V shed 6 bases and J shed 2 bases, with 9 bases lying between them. CDR3 in amino acids: CASSIRITDTQYF. DNA of the CDR3: TGTGCCAGCAGTATCAGGATCACAGATACGCAGTATTTT.

The genes are TRBV2 and TRBJ1-2; possibly TRBD1 for D (6 bases). Germline CDR1 reads SNHLY; CDR2 reads FYNNEI. This CDR3 is built from 15 residues. V shed 5 bases and J shed 5 bases, with 18 bases lying between them. The CDR3 here is CASSPLRQVTYGYTF. CDR3 DNA sequence: TGTGCCAGCAGTCCCCTTAGACAGGTTACATATGGCTACACCTTC.

The chain recombines TRBV18 with TRBJ1-3; 8 positions match TRBD1. J was trimmed by 0 bases and V by 1 base; bases with no gene match: 2. This CDR3 has 16 amino acids. Germline CDR1 reads KGHSH; CDR2 reads LQKENI. The CDR3 DNA is TGTGCCAGCTCACCACAGGGACAGGCCTCTGGAAACACCATATATTTT. Amino acids: CASSPQGQASGNTIYF.

This clone came up once. V usage is TRBV5-1 and J usage is TRBJ2-2; 8 bases map to TRBD2. The trim removed 2 bases at V and 7 bases at J, leaving 10 bases unmatched. The CDR3 consists of 16 residues. The germline V gene encodes CDR1 SGHRS and CDR2 YFSETQ. The CDR3: CASSFGIAGSSGELFF. The CDR3 DNA sequence: TGCGCCAGCAGCTTTGGGATAGCGGGGTCCAGCGGGGAGCTGTTTTTT.

This clone has only a few counts. V usage is TRBV19 and J usage is TRBJ2-7, with D unresolved. CDR1 and CDR2 from the germline V gene are LNHDA and SQIVND (reference sequence). This CDR3 comprises 14 residues. Trimming left V 7 bases short and J 0 bases short, with 13 bases between. CDR3 sequence: CASNRSPSSYEQYF. In DNA, the CDR3 is TGTGCCAGTAATAGGAGCCCGAGCTCCTACGAGCAGTACTTC.

This chain connects TRBV5-1 to TRBJ2-3; tentative D call: TRBD2 (5 bases). Per germline, CDR1 SGHRS and CDR2 YFSETQ. This CDR3 has 14 amino acids. V was cut by 5 bases and J by 2 bases, with 12 bases left in between. CDR3 sequence: CASRPTSNTDTQYF. CDR3 in DNA: TGCGCCAGCAGGCCTACTAGTAACACAGATACGCAGTATTTT.

The rearrangement uses TRBV10-2 and TRBJ1-4, with D possibly matching TRBD1 (5 bases). V was cut by 3 bases and J by 7 bases, with 12 bases left in between. CDR1 is WSHSY, CDR2 SAAADI, per germline. The CDR3 is 14 amino acids. The CDR3 region is CASSDGQGLEKLFF. CDR3 nucleotide sequence: TGCGCCAGCAGTGACGGCCAGGGCCTTGAAAAACTGTTTTTT.

The rearrangement uses TRBV27 and TRBJ1-1, with D unresolved. The V gene's germline CDR1 is MNHEY and CDR2 SMNVEV (reference sequence). The CDR3 covers 12 residues. Deletions cut 3 bases from V and 7 bases from J, with 9 bases between. CDR3 bases: TGTGCCAGCAGTTTTGTAGGGAGTGAAGCTTTCTTT. Its translation is CASSFVGSEAFF.

This sequence joins TRBV29-1 and TRBJ2-7; D uncertain. V was pared by 1 base and J by 7 bases, with 14 bases between. The CDR3 has 13 amino acids. The V gene's germline CDR1 is SQVTM and CDR2 ANQGSEA. Written as DNA, the CDR3 is TGCAGCGTTGAAGGCCCGACCTCCGGGGAGCAGTACTTC. Translation: CSVEGPTSGEQYF.

CDR3 DNA: TGTGCCAGCAGTGAGCGGTCGAGGCAATACGAGCAGTACTTC. Its translation: CASSERSRQYEQYF. The V and J genes are TRBV27 and TRBJ2-7, with D possibly matching TRBD2 (5 bases). This CDR3 contains 14 residues. With 5 bases removed from V and 4 bases from J, the gap between germline ends came to 15 bases. Germline V gene sequence: CDR1 MNHEY, CDR2 SMNVEV (reference sequence).

Written as DNA, the CDR3 is TGTGCCAGCAGCTTATTAGACCGTGGCGGGTGGCAAGAGACCCAGTACTTC. Amino acid sequence: CASSLLDRGGWQETQYF. The V call is TRBV11-3, the J call TRBJ2-5, with D possibly TRBD2 on 5 matching bases. The germline gives CDR1 SGHNT, CDR2 YENEEA. The CDR3 is 17 residues long. V was shortened by 2 bases and J by 2 bases, with 18 bases between the two germline ends.

This clone was recorded at least ten times. The same CDR3 is also encoded by other DNA sequences in this sample. V gene TRBV6-5 combines with J gene TRBJ2-7; 8 nucleotides align to TRBD2. Looked up from germline, CDR1 is MNHEY and CDR2 is SVGAGI. The CDR3 totals 14 residues. After removal of 7 bases from V and 4 bases from J, the junction contained 9 bases not matched to a gene. CDR3: CASTRSGSGYEQYF. The CDR3, as DNA: TGTGCCAGCACTCGAAGCGGGAGCGGTTACGAGCAGTACTTC.

Only one count was recorded for this clone. The V call is TRBV5-6, the J call TRBJ1-6; TRBD1 agrees at 8 bases. The junction had 15 bases not matched to a gene; V was cut back by 4 bases and J by 9 bases. The germline V gene has CDR1 SGHDT and CDR2 YYEEEE. CDR3 size: 17 residues. CDR3 sequence reads: CASSPGGARQGISPLHF. CDR3 nucleotide sequence: TGTGCCAGCAGCCCAGGTGGGGCGCGACAGGGGATTTCACCCCTCCACTTT.